Given below is one T cell receptor beta chain in context. These data come from a study of blood T cell repertoires in COVID-19. Study-level background: Sites in the United States, Italy and Spain provided acute and convalescent COVID-19 samples. Sources were T cells, B-cell-depleted T cells, or PBMCs; the material itself was cDNA or gDNA.

In the source study's methods: Reference gene primer amplification in the assay estimated nucleated cell counts. Data came from immunoSEQ multiplex PCR; TCRdb stores just in-frame clones and leaves some out. V, J and clone size are taken as reported in that table, and D and trimming were inferred from the DNA itself. Of almost 200,000 clones detected, 70% to 90% appear once; the ten largest clones hold approximately 8.2%. The CDR3 extends over 16 amino acids. The germline CDR1 and CDR2 sequences are SGHRS and YFSETQ. V shed 1 base and J 4 bases; nucleotides not matched to a gene: 7. Participants' reported clinical history set cohort assignment.

J is TRBJ2-1 and V is TRBV5-1; 8 bases map to TRBD2. The sequence was collected from a woman aged 18-35 years who had recovered from COVID-19. The specimen sequenced was PBMCs or T cells enriched from blood (not recorded which). CDR3 loop: CASSLYRGGPYNEQFF. In nucleotides, the CDR3 is TGCGCCAGCAGCTTGTATCGGGGGGGCCCATACAATGAGCAGTTCTTC.